These 24 T cell receptor beta chains originate from one sample sequenced in a study of blood T cell repertoires in COVID-19. Sequenced by immunoSEQ multiplex PCR; TCRdb stores in-frame clones only, minus some. The sample shows about 78,000 clones, about nine tenths of them seen only once. Material: peripheral blood. These receptors originate from a man aged 45-60 years with active or convalescent COVID-19.

This chain joins TRBV28 and TRBJ2-6; TRBD1 is a possible D gene (5 bases). V was trimmed by 2 bases and J by 2 bases, leaving 13 bases between them. CDR3 size: 17 residues. Germline CDR1 MDHEN, CDR2 SYDVKM. The CDR3 sequence: CASSLHTTAPGANVLTF. Here the CDR3 DNA reads TGTGCCAGCAGTTTACACACGACAGCCCCTGGGGCCAACGTCCTGACTTTC.

A word on this clone: Distinct nucleotide sequences in the sample also encode this CDR3. V and J are TRBV19 and TRBJ1-5; 8 bases map to TRBD1. The CDR3 extends over 14 amino acids. Germline CDR1 reads LNHDA; CDR2 reads SQIVND (reference sequence). J was trimmed by 2 bases and V by 6 bases; bases with no gene match: 3. This CDR3 is CASSGTGGNQPQHF. The CDR3 bases are TGTGCCAGTAGCGGGACAGGAGGCAATCAGCCCCAGCATTTT.

The genes are TRBV2 and TRBJ1-5, with a weak D call TRBD1 (6 bases). CDR1 and CDR2 (germline): SNHLY, FYNNEI. This CDR3 has 17 residues. With 2 bases removed from V and 0 bases from J, the gap between germline ends came to 14 bases. CDR3 in amino acids: CASSELGRGYSNQPQHF. CDR3 coding DNA: TGTGCCAGCAGTGAATTGGGCAGGGGATATAGCAATCAGCCCCAGCATTTT.

The chain carries TRBV18 and TRBJ2-3; D possibly corresponds to TRBD2 (5 bases). The V end lost 2 bases, the J end lost 0 bases, and 12 bases lay between the germline ends. This CDR3 region has 16 residues. Germline V gives CDR1 KGHSH, CDR2 LQKENI. CDR3 DNA: TGTGCCAGCTCACCATGGAGCGGAACGAGCACAGATACGCAGTATTTT. It encodes CASSPWSGTSTDTQYF.

The J gene is TRBJ2-3, the V gene TRBV7-9; 8 positions match TRBD1. This CDR3 is 16 amino acids long. With V trimmed by 5 bases and J by 3 bases, 10 bases remained unmatched. Per the germline V gene, CDR1 is SEHNR and CDR2 is FQNEAQ (reference sequence). This CDR3 reads CASSPGQGGSTDTQYF. The CDR3 DNA follows: TGTGCCAGCAGCCCCGGACAGGGTGGGAGTACAGATACGCAGTATTTT.

Concerning this clone: The junction departs from the called germline gene at one end, perhaps through a read error. The chain employs TRBV10-3 and TRBJ2-3, with TRBD1 as a possible D gene (7 bases). The CDR3 runs to 15 residues. CDR1 and CDR2 from the germline V gene are ENHRY and SYGVKD. CDR3 DNA sequence: TGTGCCGTCAGGAGACAGGGAGGAGGGACAGATACGCAGTATTTT. This sequence encodes CAVRRQGGGTDTQYF.

About this clone itself: One end of the junction is discordant with germline, which a read error may explain. This rearrangement joins TRBV18 to TRBJ2-2, with D tentatively TRBD1 (5 bases). The CDR3 runs to 16 residues. Germline V lookup: CDR1 KGHSH, CDR2 LQKENI. The CDR3 DNA sequence: TGTGCCAGCTCACCTCAATGGGCAGGGAACCCCGGGGAGCTGTTTTTT. It translates to CASSPQWAGNPGELFF.

V is TRBV19 and J is TRBJ2-3, with 11 positions matching TRBD2. The CDR3 covers 15 residues. Trimming at V came to 0 bases and at J to 7 bases, leaving 3 bases not matched to a gene. The germline V gene encodes CDR1 LNHDA and CDR2 SQIVND (reference sequence). CDR3 loop: CASSIDLAGGNTQYF. The CDR3 DNA follows: TGTGCCAGTAGTATAGATCTAGCGGGGGGCAATACGCAGTATTTT.

The chain couples TRBV5-6 to TRBJ2-1; D is uncertain. Germline V gene data show CDR1 as SGHDT and CDR2 as YYEEEE. This CDR3 has 12 residues. With 2 bases removed from V and 8 bases from J, the gap between germline ends came to 8 bases. CDR3 residues: CASSFRVYEQFF. In DNA, the CDR3 is TGTGCCAGCAGCTTCCGGGTATATGAGCAGTTCTTC.

This chain links TRBV18 with TRBJ2-5; 7 bases match TRBD1. Germline CDR1 is KGHSH and CDR2 is LQKENI. The J segment lost 5 bases and the V segment lost 0 bases, leaving 6 bases of the junction unmatched. This CDR3 has 15 residues. CDR3 loop: CASSPPGQTVETQYF. The CDR3 DNA sequence: TGTGCCAGCTCACCACCGGGACAGACTGTGGAGACCCAGTACTTC.

This chain uses TRBV28 with TRBJ2-7; the match to TRBD2 covers 10 bases. This CDR3 has 16 residues. V lost 6 bases and J lost 2; bases outside the gene matches: 10. Germline CDR1 and CDR2: MDHEN and SYDVKM. CDR3 sequence (DNA): TGTGCCAGCAGAAGTGGCAGCGGGGGGGCAGCCTACGAGCAGTACGTC. This sequence encodes CASRSGSGGAAYEQYV.

This chain links TRBV3-1 (or the pseudogene TRBV3-2) with TRBJ1-1; D ambiguous. V was shortened by 4 bases and J by 1 base, with 7 bases between the two germline ends. This CDR3 comprises 13 residues. Germline V gene lookup returns CDR1 LGHDT and CDR2 YNNKEL (reference sequence). The CDR3, as DNA: TGTGCCAGCAGCCGCCGGGAGAACACTGAAGCTTTCTTT. It is translated as CASSRRENTEAFF.

Note on this clone: Its ends do not fully match the called genes, so a read error is possible. This chain connects TRBV6-1 to TRBJ1-2; 12 bases match TRBD1. The CDR3 has 15 amino acids. Germline V gene lookup returns CDR1 MNHNS and CDR2 SASEGT. This CDR3 is CASSELGGDRGQRSF. As DNA, the CDR3 is TGTGCCAGCAGTGAACTGGGCGGGGACAGGGGGCAGCGGAGCTTC.

V usage is TRBV28 and J usage is TRBJ2-5, with 10 positions matching TRBD1. From germline, CDR1 is MDHEN and CDR2 SYDVKM. CDR3 length equals 16 residues. V gave up 2 bases and J gave up 5 bases; unmatched junction bases: 8. Written as DNA, the CDR3 is TGTGCCAGCAGTTTACCCGGACAGGGGGGGAGGGAGACCCAGTACTTC. Protein: CASSLPGQGGRETQYF.

The V call is TRBV6-2 or TRBV6-3, the J call TRBJ2-7, with TRBD1 matching over 8 bases. J gave up 0 bases and V 7 bases, and 8 bases lay outside the gene matches. The CDR3 is 15 amino acids. Germline CDR1 is MNHEY and CDR2 is SVGEGT. In nucleotides, the CDR3 is TGTGCCAGCAACCCCACAGGGGGGCTCTCCTACGAGCAGTACGTC. As protein: CASNPTGGLSYEQYV.

The CDR3 region is CASSEAGGTDTQYF. In nucleotides, the CDR3 is TGCGCCAGCAGTGAAGCCGGGGGGACAGATACGCAGTATTTT. The V gene is TRBV10-2, the J gene TRBJ2-3, with 7 bases aligning to TRBD2. Germline V CDR1 and CDR2: WSHSY, SAAADI. The CDR3 has 14 amino acids. With V trimmed by 3 bases and J by 3 bases, 3 bases remained unmatched.

Only a few counts were recorded for this clone. The gene calls are TRBV10-2 and TRBJ2-5; 8 nucleotides line up with TRBD2. From germline, CDR1 is WSHSY and CDR2 SAAADI. The junction had 5 bases not matched to a gene; V was cut back by 5 bases and J by 3 bases. The CDR3 extends over 14 amino acids. The CDR3 nucleotides read TGCGCCAGCAGTACCGGGACTAGGGAAGAGACCCAGTACTTC. Translated, it gives CASSTGTREETQYF.

The rearrangement links TRBV15 to TRBJ1-5; a possible D gene is TRBD1 (6 bases). V was shortened by 0 bases and J by 4 bases, with 16 bases between the two germline ends. The CDR3 extends over 17 amino acids. Germline values: CDR1 LNHNV, CDR2 YYDKDF (reference sequence). CDR3 sequence reads: CATSRESAGQPNQPQHF. In DNA, the CDR3 is TGTGCCACCAGCAGAGAGTCCGCCGGACAGCCAAATCAGCCCCAGCATTTT.

The V gene is TRBV12-3 or TRBV12-4, the J gene TRBJ2-1, with D possibly TRBD1 on 5 matching bases. The CDR3 is made up of 13 amino acids. V was pared by 5 bases and J by 5 bases, with 10 bases between. In DNA, the CDR3 is TGTGCCAGCAGTGACAGACCTGACAATGAGCAGTTCTTC. It specifies CASSDRPDNEQFF.

The genes are TRBV15 and TRBJ2-1; 9 nucleotides line up with TRBD1. There are 17 residues in the CDR3. From germline, CDR1 is LNHNV and CDR2 YYDKDF (reference sequence). Trimming at V came to 1 base and at J to 10 bases, leaving 14 bases not matched to a gene. For the CDR3, the DNA is TGTGCCACCAGCAGAGTTCCAGGGGGACAGGGATTAGAGGAGCAGTTCTTC. This translates into CATSRVPGGQGLEEQFF. Combining the CDR3 with reference TRBV15 and TRBJ2-1 gives the whole variable domain DAMVIQNPRYQVTQFGKPVTLSCSQTLNHNVMYWYQQKSSQAPKLLFHYYDKDFNNEADTPDNFQSRRPNTSFCFLDIRSPGLGDTAMYLCATSRVPGGQGLEEQFFGPGTRLTVL.

The rearrangement links TRBV11-2 to TRBJ1-2; TRBD1 matches at 9 bases. Per germline, CDR1 SGHAT and CDR2 FQNNGV. This CDR3 has 14 residues. V lost 6 bases, J lost 6 bases, and 8 bases stayed unmatched. The CDR3 bases are TGTGCCAGCAGGATCACAGGGGGCGCGGATGGCTACACCTTC. This gives the protein CASRITGGADGYTF.

The V gene is TRBV28, the J gene TRBJ1-5, with 8 bases that match TRBD1. Per the germline V gene, CDR1 is MDHEN and CDR2 is SYDVKM. The CDR3 consists of 15 residues. J gave up 2 bases and V 6 bases, and 6 bases lay outside the gene matches. In nucleotides, the CDR3 is TGTGCCAGCAGATTACAGGGACAGGGCAATCAGCCCCAGCATTTT. This encodes CASRLQGQGNQPQHF.

The gene calls are TRBV2 and TRBJ1-1; TRBD1 matches at 7 bases. The germline CDR1 and CDR2 sequences are SNHLY and FYNNEI. After removal of 3 bases from V and 0 bases from J, the junction contained 7 bases not matched to a gene. This CDR3 region has 16 residues. For the CDR3, the DNA is TGTGCCAGCAGTGAGAGGGGGCGTCTGGTGAACACTGAAGCTTTCTTT. Its protein product is CASSERGRLVNTEAFF.

In its sample, this clone was seen once. A read error may account for a junction end that differs from germline. V gene TRBV25-1 combines with J gene TRBJ2-7; 9 bases match TRBD1. Germline CDR1 reads MGHDK; CDR2 reads SYGVNS. The CDR3 sequence is 14 residues long. DNA of the CDR3: TGTGCCAGCAGTGAGTTGGGACAGGGCTACGAACAGTACTTC. Translating gives CASSELGQGYEQYF.